These 2 T cell receptor beta chains originate from one sample sequenced in a study of blood T cell repertoires in COVID-19. The table came from immunoSEQ multiplex PCR; TCRdb's copy has only in-frame clones and leaves some out. This table has 110,000 to 150,000 clones, 81% appearing once. Sample: peripheral blood. The source is a human donor in a cohort sampled during active COVID-19.

The rearrangement links TRBV6-1 to TRBJ1-3; D not certain. The CDR3 contains 15 residues. V was shortened by 2 bases and J by 5 bases, with 13 bases between the two germline ends. CDR1 and CDR2 (germline): MNHNS, SASEGT. The CDR3 loop reads CASSEQASVRNTIYF. The CDR3 DNA reads as TGTGCCAGCAGTGAACAGGCGTCTGTCCGAAACACCATATATTTT.

The J gene is TRBJ1-4, the V gene TRBV5-1, with TRBD1 as a possible D gene (6 bases). Looked up from germline, CDR1 is SGHRS and CDR2 is YFSETQ. The CDR3 length is 14 residues. V dropped 7 bases and J dropped 6 bases, with 16 bases sitting between them. The CDR3, as DNA: TGCGCCAGCTCATTAGGGGGAGAATATGAAAAACTGTTTTTT. It yields the protein CASSLGGEYEKLFF.